The clone carrying this T cell receptor (beta chain) was detected ten times or more. Time point in this sample: sample taken at primary tumor resection. The data stem from a study of spatial heterogeneity in lung cancer. Per germline, CDR1 SGHRS and CDR2 YFSETQ. The CDR3 contains 15 residues. V was trimmed by 0 bases and J by 4 bases, leaving 12 bases between them. TCRdb re-called the 5' RACE reads through MiXCR, storing one row per CDR3 protein. The repertoire holds tens of thousands of distinct CDR3 sequences, with under 4% as singletons. The chain combines TRBV5-1 with TRBJ2-3; D gene uncertain. This sequence was found in a male donor with early-stage non-small cell lung cancer. The specimen was normal lung tissue next to the tumor, collected at surgery. The CDR3 DNA sequence: TGCGCCAGCAGCTTGGCCGAGGCCGGTCCAGATACGCAGTATTTT. As protein: CASSLAEAGPDTQYF.